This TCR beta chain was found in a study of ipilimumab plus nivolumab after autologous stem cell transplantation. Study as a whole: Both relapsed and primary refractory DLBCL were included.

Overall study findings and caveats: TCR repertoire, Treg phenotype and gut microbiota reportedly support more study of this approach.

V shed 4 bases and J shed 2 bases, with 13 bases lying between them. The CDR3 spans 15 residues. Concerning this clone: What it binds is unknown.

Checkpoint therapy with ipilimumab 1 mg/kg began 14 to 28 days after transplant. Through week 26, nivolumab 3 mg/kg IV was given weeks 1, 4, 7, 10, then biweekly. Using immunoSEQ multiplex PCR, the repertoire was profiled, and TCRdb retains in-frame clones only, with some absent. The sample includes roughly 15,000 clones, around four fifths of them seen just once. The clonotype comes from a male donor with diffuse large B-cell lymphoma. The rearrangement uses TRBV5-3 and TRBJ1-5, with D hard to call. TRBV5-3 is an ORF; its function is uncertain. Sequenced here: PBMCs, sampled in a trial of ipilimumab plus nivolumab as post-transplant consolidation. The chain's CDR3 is CARSRFRRRNQPQHF. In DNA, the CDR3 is TGTGCCAGAAGCCGGTTCCGACGTCGCAATCAGCCCCAGCATTTT.